Listed below are T cell receptor beta chains from one sample, sequenced in a study of T cell responses to AZD1222 COVID-19 vaccine. Sequenced by immunoSEQ multiplex PCR; TCRdb stores in-frame clones only, minus some. Among around 89,000 clones listed, roughly 88% were seen once. This sample comprised peripheral blood, obtained on day 0 of AZD1222 vaccination. The receptors shown here come from an adult in good health. The CDR3 runs from the conserved cysteine through the conserved F or W. The order of the fields is J gene, clone size, V gene, D gene, CDR3 DNA, CDR3 protein. A D gene is named only where the DNA matches it firmly. The size field is filled for only some rows; it gives once, few, many or a size class.

J gene: TRBJ1-2; clone size: few; V gene: TRBV25-1; D gene: TRBD1; CDR3 DNA: TGTGCCAGCAGTTCTTGGACAGGGAACTATGGCTACACCTTC; CDR3 protein: CASSSWTGNYGYTF
J gene: TRBJ1-1; clone size: .; V gene: TRBV6-5; D gene: .; CDR3 DNA: TGTGCCAGCAGCCCGAGGAGGATTTCCAACACTGAAGCTTTCTTT; CDR3 protein: CASSPRRISNTEAFF
J gene: TRBJ2-7; clone size: once; V gene: TRBV5-1; D gene: TRBD2; CDR3 DNA: TGCGCCAGCAGCTCGACAGCCCTGGGGGGGTACGAGCAGTACTTC; CDR3 protein: CASSSTALGGYEQYF
J gene: TRBJ2-1; clone size: .; V gene: TRBV29-1; D gene: .; CDR3 DNA: TGCAGCGTCTCCGACAGGACTTACTACAATGAGCAGTTCTTC; CDR3 protein: CSVSDRTYYNEQFF
J gene: TRBJ1-2; clone size: .; V gene: TRBV3-1/TRBV3-2; D gene: .; CDR3 DNA: TGTGCCAGCAGCCAAGTTCCCAGGACTAACTATGGCTACACCTTC; CDR3 protein: CASSQVPRTNYGYTF
J gene: TRBJ1-2; clone size: .; V gene: TRBV24-1; D gene: .; CDR3 DNA: TGTGCCACCAGTGGTCCCGGACCTCTTGCAGGATATGGCTACACCTTC; CDR3 protein: CATSGPGPLAGYGYTF
J gene: TRBJ1-3; clone size: .; V gene: TRBV9; D gene: .; CDR3 DNA: TGTGCCAGCAGCGTCGAACCCGGAAGGAGGCCCTCCAGCGGAAACACCATATATTTT; CDR3 protein: CASSVEPGRRPSSGNTIYF
J gene: TRBJ1-3; clone size: once; V gene: TRBV7-9; D gene: .; CDR3 DNA: TGTGCCAGCAGCTTAGTTTCAGGAAACACCATATATTTT; CDR3 protein: CASSLVSGNTIYF
J gene: TRBJ2-5; clone size: .; V gene: TRBV5-1; D gene: .; CDR3 DNA: TGCGCCAGCAGCTTGACCCCTGACAGAAACTCCCAAGAGACCCAGTACTTC; CDR3 protein: CASSLTPDRNSQETQYF
J gene: TRBJ1-2; clone size: .; V gene: TRBV6-2/TRBV6-3; D gene: TRBD1; CDR3 DNA: TGTGCCAGCAGTTACCAGGGACAGGGGGCTCTTGGCTACACCTTC; CDR3 protein: CASSYQGQGALGYTF
J gene: TRBJ2-7; clone size: .; V gene: TRBV30; D gene: .; CDR3 DNA: TGTGCCTGGAGGATCCCGAGCTCCTACGAGCAGTACTTC; CDR3 protein: CAWRIPSSYEQYF
J gene: TRBJ2-3; clone size: .; V gene: TRBV27; D gene: TRBD1; CDR3 DNA: TGTGCCAGCAGTAAGGGGGACAGGGGCTTTCGCGCAGATACGCAGTATTTT; CDR3 protein: CASSKGDRGFRADTQYF
J gene: TRBJ1-1; clone size: .; V gene: TRBV4-1; D gene: .; CDR3 DNA: TGCGCCAGCAGCCAGTGGGTTTCGGACGTGAACACTGAAGCTTTCTTT; CDR3 protein: CASSQWVSDVNTEAFF
J gene: TRBJ2-3; clone size: .; V gene: TRBV10-1; D gene: TRBD2; CDR3 DNA: TGCGCCAGCTTCGAGGGACTAGCGGGGGGGTTCACAGATACGCAGTATTTT; CDR3 protein: CASFEGLAGGFTDTQYF
J gene: TRBJ1-6; clone size: .; V gene: TRBV3-1/TRBV3-2; D gene: TRBD1; CDR3 DNA: TGTGCCAGCAGCCAAGCCGGGACAGAAAATTCACCCCTCCACTTT; CDR3 protein: CASSQAGTENSPLHF